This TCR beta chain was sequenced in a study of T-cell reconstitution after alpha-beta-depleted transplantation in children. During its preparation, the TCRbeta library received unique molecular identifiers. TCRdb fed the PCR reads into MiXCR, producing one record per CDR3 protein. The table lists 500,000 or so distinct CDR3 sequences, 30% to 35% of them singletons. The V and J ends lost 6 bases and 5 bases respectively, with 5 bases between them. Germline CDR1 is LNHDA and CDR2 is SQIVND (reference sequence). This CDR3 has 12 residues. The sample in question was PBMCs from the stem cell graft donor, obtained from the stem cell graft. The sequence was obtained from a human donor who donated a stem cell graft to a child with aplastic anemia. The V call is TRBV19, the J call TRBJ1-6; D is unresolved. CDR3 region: CASRQNNSPLHF. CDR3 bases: TGTGCCAGTAGACAGAATAATTCACCCCTCCACTTT.